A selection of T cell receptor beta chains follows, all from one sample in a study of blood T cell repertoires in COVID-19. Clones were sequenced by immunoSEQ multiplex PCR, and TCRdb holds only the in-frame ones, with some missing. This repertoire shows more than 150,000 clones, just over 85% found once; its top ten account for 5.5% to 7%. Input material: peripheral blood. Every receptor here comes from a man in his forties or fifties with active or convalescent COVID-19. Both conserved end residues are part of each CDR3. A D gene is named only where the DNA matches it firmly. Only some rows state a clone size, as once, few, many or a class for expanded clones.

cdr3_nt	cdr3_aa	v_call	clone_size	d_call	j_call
TGTGCCAGCAGCTATCGAGACTATGGCTACACCTTC	CASSYRDYGYTF	TRBV28	.	.	TRBJ1-2
TGCGCCAGCAGCCTCCCAGAGGACTATGGCTACACCTTC	CASSLPEDYGYTF	TRBV10-2	.	.	TRBJ1-2
TGCAGCGTTGGGGACAGGGGTGGAGGCACAGATACGCAGTATTTT	CSVGDRGGGTDTQYF	TRBV29-1	.	TRBD1	TRBJ2-3
TGTGCCAGCAGCTTTCGGACTAGCGGGAGTGGGTCCAATGAGCAGTTCTTC	CASSFRTSGSGSNEQFF	TRBV7-2	.	TRBD2	TRBJ2-1
TGCGCCAGCAGCCAAGTGAAGGGGGCTTATGGCTACACCTTC	CASSQVKGAYGYTF	TRBV4-1	.	TRBD1	TRBJ1-2
TGTGCCACCAGTGATGCCAGGGGCCAAGAGACCCAGTACTTC	CATSDARGQETQYF	TRBV24-1	.	.	TRBJ2-5
TGTGCCAGCAGTTTTCCCCTGACTAGCGGGAGATACGGGGAGCTGTTTTTT	CASSFPLTSGRYGELFF	TRBV6-2/TRBV6-3	.	TRBD2	TRBJ2-2
TGTGCCAGCAGCCTGAGCGGGGGCGGGGCCGGGGAGCTGTTTTTT	CASSLSGGGAGELFF	TRBV5-6	.	TRBD2	TRBJ2-2
TGTGCCAGCAGCCGACTAGCGGGCTCCTACGAGCAGTACTTC	CASSRLAGSYEQYF	TRBV6-2/TRBV6-3	.	TRBD2	TRBJ2-7
TGTGCCAGCAGCGTAGGACAGGGGGCGAGGTACGAGCAGTACTTC	CASSVGQGARYEQYF	TRBV9	.	TRBD1	TRBJ2-7
TGTGCCAGCAGTGTCCGACAGGGGGCGAGCTATGGCTACACCTTC	CASSVRQGASYGYTF	TRBV28	.	TRBD1	TRBJ1-2
TGTGCCAGTAGCCAGGGGAAGGTCAATCAGCCCCAGCATTTT	CASSQGKVNQPQHF	TRBV19	.	.	TRBJ1-5
TGTGCCAGCAGTGTGATTACAGGGGGTCGGTTCTTC	CASSVITGGRFF	TRBV2	.	TRBD1	TRBJ2-1
TGTGCCAGCAGCTTAGTGGCCAGGGTCATGAACACTGAAGCTTTCTTT	CASSLVARVMNTEAFF	TRBV7-2	once	.	TRBJ1-1
TGCGCCAGCAGCTATGCGCCAGGGCGGAACACTGAAGCTTTCTTT	CASSYAPGRNTEAFF	TRBV5-1	.	.	TRBJ1-1
TGTGCCAGCAGCGCTTGGGACGGGGGGGGCGTTGAGTATGGCTACACCTTC	CASSAWDGGGVEYGYTF	TRBV9	.	.	TRBJ1-2
TGCAGTGCTAGTCCCAGCGGAAAAACGAATGAGCAGTTCTTC	CSASPSGKTNEQFF	TRBV20-1	.	.	TRBJ2-1
TGCAGCGCCCCGCTACCCGACAGGCCACGATTC	CSAPLPDRPRF	TRBV29-1	.	.	TRBJ1-2
TGCGCCAGCAGCCAAGATAGCGGGAGGGAGCAGTTCTTC	CASSQDSGREQFF	TRBV4-3	.	TRBD2	TRBJ2-1
TGTGCCAGCAGCCAAGACAGGGGATCCGAAAAACTGTTTTTT	CASSQDRGSEKLFF	TRBV5-4	.	TRBD1	TRBJ1-4
TGTGCCACCAGGCAGGGGGCCGCAGATACGCAGTATTTT	CATRQGAADTQYF	TRBV24-1	.	TRBD1	TRBJ2-3
TGTGCCAGCAGATTATTTGGGACAGGGAGGTCCTACGAGCAGTACTTC	CASRLFGTGRSYEQYF	TRBV28	.	TRBD1	TRBJ2-7
TGTGCCAGTAGTATATTTTGGGGCGGAGACTCGTATGGCTACACCTTC	CASSIFWGGDSYGYTF	TRBV19	.	.	TRBJ1-2
TGTGCCAGCAGCTCCATTACTGCGCTGGCCCTCCACTTT	CASSSITALALHF	TRBV5-6	.	.	TRBJ1-6
TGTGCCAGTAACACGCCGGCGACAGGGGGTAATCAGCCCCAGCATTTT	CASNTPATGGNQPQHF	TRBV19	.	TRBD1	TRBJ1-5
TGTGCCACCAGCAGAGGGACTAGCGGGATAGAGACCCAGTACTTC	CATSRGTSGIETQYF	TRBV15	.	TRBD2	TRBJ2-5
TGTGCCAGCAGCTTGGCAAACTATGGCTACACCTTC	CASSLANYGYTF	TRBV7-2	.	.	TRBJ1-2
TGTGCCACCAGTGACTTAGGACAGGGTGCATCACCCCTCCACTTT	CATSDLGQGASPLHF	TRBV24-1	.	TRBD1	TRBJ1-6
TGCAGCGTTGAAGTAGGGTGGGGCACTGAGCAGTTCTTC	CSVEVGWGTEQFF	TRBV29-1	.	.	TRBJ2-1
TGTGCCAGCACCGCTATCGGACAGGGGTCCTACAATGAGCAGTTCTTC	CASTAIGQGSYNEQFF	TRBV27	.	TRBD1	TRBJ2-1
TGTGCCAGCAGCAAAACAGGGGTTGGCTACACCTTC	CASSKTGVGYTF	TRBV6-5	.	TRBD1	TRBJ1-2
TGTGCCAGCAGTGATTGGCAGGGAATAGGGCAGCCCCAGCATTTT	CASSDWQGIGQPQHF	TRBV6-1	.	.	TRBJ1-5
TGTGCCAGCGCGTCTAGCGGGAGAGGCGAGCAGTACTTC	CASASSGRGEQYF	TRBV18	.	TRBD2	TRBJ2-7
TGTGCCAGCAGCCAACGGACAGGGGTGAGCAATCAGCCCCAGCATTTT	CASSQRTGVSNQPQHF	TRBV5-6	.	TRBD1	TRBJ1-5
TGTGCCAGCAGCAGGCCCCCGGGACTCTCGTGCTCCTACGAGCAGTACTTC	CASSRPPGLSCSYEQYF	TRBV21-1	few	.	TRBJ2-7
TGTGCCATCAGTAGGACAGGGGGGGACAATGAGCAGTTCTTC	CAISRTGGDNEQFF	TRBV10-3	.	TRBD1	TRBJ2-1
TGCGCCAGCAGCCTAGGACAGGGGACGGGCGGGGAGCTGTTTTTT	CASSLGQGTGGELFF	TRBV5-1	.	TRBD1	TRBJ2-2
TGTGCCAGCAGCGAGGAGAGGACAGGGGAAGCTTTCTTT	CASSEERTGEAFF	TRBV7-3	.	TRBD1	TRBJ1-1
TGTGCCAGCAGCTTGGCGGGGAACACTGAAGCTTTCTTT	CASSLAGNTEAFF	TRBV5-6	.	.	TRBJ1-1
TGTGCCAGCAGGAAAGACAGGGCCATAAACGAGCAGTACTTC	CASRKDRAINEQYF	TRBV27	.	TRBD1	TRBJ2-7
TGTGCCAGCAGCCAAGGATCTAGCGGGACGGGAGAGACCCAGTACTTC	CASSQGSSGTGETQYF	TRBV3-1/TRBV3-2	.	TRBD2	TRBJ2-5
TGTGCCAGTAGCTCCCGGGAAGGTTCTCAGCCCCAGCATTTT	CASSSREGSQPQHF	TRBV19	few	.	TRBJ1-5
TGTGCCAGCAGTGAACGACAGTTAAATGAAAAACTGTTTTTT	CASSERQLNEKLFF	TRBV2	.	.	TRBJ1-4
TGTGCCAGCAGTCCCTTGACAGTCGCAACTAATGAAAAACTGTTTTTT	CASSPLTVATNEKLFF	TRBV2	.	.	TRBJ1-4
TGTGCCAGCAGCCAAGATCCTGTGAACACTGAAGCTTTCTTT	CASSQDPVNTEAFF	TRBV4-2	.	.	TRBJ1-1
TGTGCCAGCAGACAGGATAACAATCAGCCCCAGCATTTT	CASRQDNNQPQHF	TRBV2	.	.	TRBJ1-5
TGCGCCAGCAGCCAAGTCGACAGGGATAGGGGAAAACTGTTTTTT	CASSQVDRDRGKLFF	TRBV4-1	once	TRBD1	TRBJ1-4
TGTGCCAGCAGCCCAAAGGAGTCGGAAGAGACCCAGTACTTC	CASSPKESEETQYF	TRBV7-9	.	.	TRBJ2-5
TGTGCCAGCAGTGAGCAGCGGGGGCTCTCCTACGAGCAGTACTTC	CASSEQRGLSYEQYF	TRBV2	.	TRBD2	TRBJ2-7
TGTGCCAGCTCACCATACCGGGACAGGGGTATGGATATCTACGAGCAGTACTTC	CASSPYRDRGMDIYEQYF	TRBV18	once	TRBD1	TRBJ2-7
TGTGCCAGCAGCTTGATGGGTTCAGGGAACACCGGGGAGCTGTTTTTT	CASSLMGSGNTGELFF	TRBV7-8	.	.	TRBJ2-2
TGTGCCAGCATCTACATCACTCGGACTAGCGGCACAGATACGCAGTATTTT	CASIYITRTSGTDTQYF	TRBV7-2	.	TRBD2	TRBJ2-3
TGCAGCGTTGATGGGACAGGGGGCAACTATGGCTACACCTTC	CSVDGTGGNYGYTF	TRBV29-1	.	TRBD1	TRBJ1-2
TGTGCCAGCAGCTCAATGACAGGGGTTAATGAAAAACTGTTTTTT	CASSSMTGVNEKLFF	TRBV5-4	.	TRBD1	TRBJ1-4
TGTGCCAGCAGGGACAGGGACTCGTATCAGCCCCAGCATTTT	CASRDRDSYQPQHF	TRBV6-5	once	TRBD1	TRBJ1-5